This T cell receptor (beta chain) was obtained from a study of tumor and adjacent non-tumor tissue in lung cancer. For this clonotype: Its antigen is still unknown. An end of the junction does not agree with germline; a read error may underlie this.

A modified ARM-PCR protocol with three rounds of nested PCR amplified TCRbeta. MiXCR, run by TCRdb on the multiplex PCR reads, gives a single entry per CDR3 protein. The sample has more than 55,000 distinct CDR3 sequences; about 56% are singletons. No cell sorting was done before RNA was extracted from the tissue. The normal lung tissue was taken more than 3 cm from the tumor edge. Study results and limitations: Tumor tissue had significantly higher TCR diversity than normal lung.

The sequenced sample consisted of distant non-tumor lung tissue. The sequence was obtained from a man in his 70s with non-small cell lung cancer.

The CDR3 protein is CAGSQVGIWGGNEQFF. The DNA for the CDR3 is TGCGCCGGCAGCCAAGTGGGAATATGGGGCGGCAATGAGCAGTTCTTC. The V call is TRBV4-1, the J call TRBJ2-1; D may be TRBD1 (5 bases). The germline gives CDR1 MGHRA, CDR2 YSYEKL. The CDR3 runs to 16 residues.